The 14 T cell receptor beta chains listed next were all sequenced from one sample in a study of T cell changes during pregnancy in multiple sclerosis. Using immunoSEQ multiplex PCR, the repertoire was profiled, and TCRdb retains in-frame clones only, with some absent. The sample holds some 52,000 clones, approximately 92% seen once. Here the sequenced sample was CD4+ T cells from peripheral blood mononuclear cells, taken in the third trimester of pregnancy. These receptors all come from a female donor with multiple sclerosis, enrolled in a pregnancy study.

CDR3 region: CASAPGQGFPNEQFF. The CDR3 DNA reads TGTGCCAGCGCACCGGGACAGGGCTTTCCCAATGAGCAGTTCTTC. The rearrangement uses TRBV27 and TRBJ2-1, with TRBD1 identical over 9 bases. CDR1 is MNHEY and CDR2 is SMNVEV in the germline V gene (reference sequence). The CDR3 is made up of 15 amino acids. V shed 8 bases and J 6 bases; nucleotides not matched to a gene: 11.

V usage is TRBV18 and J usage is TRBJ1-1; D gene unclear. The CDR3 length is 13 residues. From germline, CDR1 is KGHSH and CDR2 LQKENI. Trimming pared 1 base from V and 5 bases from J, leaving 8 bases between. The DNA of the CDR3 is TGTGCCAGCTCACCACAGCGGGATACTGAAGCTTTCTTT. This encodes CASSPQRDTEAFF.

The chain links TRBV6-5 to TRBJ1-3; 7 bases line up with TRBD1. The CDR3 has 15 amino acids. Germline CDR1 is MNHEY and CDR2 is SVGAGI. V shed 6 bases, J shed 4 bases, and the junction held 9 bases outside the gene matches. This chain's CDR3 is CASRPHRGRGNTIYF. The CDR3 DNA sequence: TGTGCCAGCAGGCCCCACAGGGGACGGGGAAACACCATATATTTT.

As concerns this clone: A read error may produce the germline difference seen at one junction end. The chain combines TRBV6-6 with TRBJ1-2; unclear D gene. Per the germline V gene, CDR1 is MNHNY and CDR2 is SVGAGI (reference sequence). CDR3 length: 15 amino acids. The CDR3 region has the DNA TGTGCCAGCAGTTACTCAGGCGGTGGAAACTATGGCTACATCTTC. This translates into CASSYSGGGNYGYIF.

The chain is built from TRBV7-9 and TRBJ1-2; possible D gene TRBD1, 5 bases. V dropped 2 bases and J dropped 0 bases, with 7 bases sitting between them. In germline, CDR1 is SEHNR, CDR2 FQNEAQ (reference sequence). This CDR3 is 14 amino acids long. CDR3 coding DNA: TGTGCCAGCAGCTTAATAGGGGCTAACTATGGCTACACCTTC. It encodes CASSLIGANYGYTF. Variable domain in full (rest from reference TRBV7-9 and TRBJ1-2): DTGVSQNPRHKITKRGQNVTFRCDPISEHNRLYWYRQTLGQGPEFLTYFQNEAQLEKSRLLSDRFSAERPKGSFSTLEIQRTEQGDSAMYLCASSLIGANYGYTFGSGTRLTVV.

This clone came up once. The V gene is TRBV6-4, the J gene TRBJ2-1, with TRBD2 matching 10 bases. J lost 7 bases, V lost 0 bases, and 9 bases had no gene match. Looked up from germline, CDR1 is MRHNA and CDR2 is SNTAGT. The CDR3 runs to 17 residues. CDR3 loop: CASSDSPLAGAPNEQFF. CDR3 bases: TGTGCCAGCAGTGACTCCCCCCTAGCGGGGGCCCCTAATGAGCAGTTCTTC.

J is TRBJ1-5 and V is TRBV21-1; whether TRBD1, the table's D call, matches the DNA was not checked. TRBV21-1 is a pseudogene locus. The CDR3 length is 18 residues. The CDR3 is CASSKILRTGYSNQPQHF. CDR3 sequence (DNA): TGTGCCAGCAGCAAAATCCTCCGGACAGGTTATAGCAATCAGCCCCAGCATTTT.

The chain employs TRBV4-3 and TRBJ2-1, with TRBD2 matching over 13 bases. The germline V gene has CDR1 LGHNA and CDR2 YSLEER. V lost 0 bases, J lost 0 bases, and 8 bases stayed unmatched. The CDR3 has 20 amino acids. The CDR3 DNA reads as TGCGCCAGCAGCCAAGACGCGACTAGCGGGGGGCTAAGCTCCTACAATGAGCAGTTCTTC. Translation gives CASSQDATSGGLSSYNEQFF.

This clone was seen a single time. CDR3 sequence (DNA): TGTGCCAGCAGCTTGGTCCGACTAGCGGGCTACACCGGGGAGCTGTTTTTT. Its translation: CASSLVRLAGYTGELFF. The rearrangement uses TRBV5-4 and TRBJ2-2, with 10 bases that match TRBD2. This CDR3 is 17 amino acids long. CDR1 SGHNT and CDR2 YYREEE come from the germline V gene (reference sequence). V lost 0 bases, J lost 3 bases, and 5 bases stayed unmatched.

The chain carries TRBV5-5 and TRBJ2-2, with 8 bases fitting TRBD1. Germline lookup yields CDR1 SGHKS and CDR2 YYEKEE (reference sequence). The CDR3 has 15 residues. J lost 4 bases, V lost 4 bases, and 6 bases had no gene match. CDR3 sequence: CASSPRTGTTGELFF. The CDR3 bases are TGTGCCAGCAGCCCGAGGACAGGGACCACCGGGGAGCTGTTTTTT.

DNA for the CDR3: TGCAGCGTACATAGCGGTATGCCCTACGAGCAGTACTTC. As protein: CSVHSGMPYEQYF. This chain uses TRBV29-1 with TRBJ2-7; possibly TRBD2 for D (6 bases). CDR1 is SQVTM and CDR2 is ANQGSEA in the germline V gene. CDR3 length: 13 residues. V lost 6 bases to trimming and J lost 2 bases, with 14 bases between them.

This chain connects TRBV9 to TRBJ1-1; 8 positions agree with TRBD1. V trimming: 4 bases; J trimming: 6 bases; junction bases outside the gene matches: 11. CDR3 size: 15 residues. CDR1 and CDR2 (germline): SGDLS, YYNGEE. DNA for the CDR3: TGTGCCAGCAGCTTCGACGGACAGGGTCCCGCTGAAGCTTTCTTT. Translation gives CASSFDGQGPAEAFF.

The V call is TRBV6-4, the J call TRBJ1-2; maybe TRBD1 (5 bases). Germline CDR1 and CDR2: MRHNA and SNTAGT. V lost 3 bases to trimming and J lost 2 bases, with 13 bases between them. This CDR3 has 15 amino acids. The CDR3, as DNA: TGTGCCAGCAGTGAGGGGGGGAGAGGAAACTATGGCTACACCTTC. This encodes CASSEGGRGNYGYTF.

J is TRBJ2-1 and V is TRBV7-2, with 7 bases fitting TRBD1. The V segment lost 5 bases and the J segment 10 bases; nucleotides outside the gene matches: 8. Germline values: CDR1 SGHTA, CDR2 FQGNSA. There are 13 residues in the CDR3. The chain's CDR3 is CASSAQTGKEQFF. In DNA, the CDR3 is TGTGCCAGCAGCGCTCAGACAGGGAAAGAGCAGTTCTTC.